A single sample gave rise to the 10 T cell receptor beta chains below, sequenced in a study of blood T cell repertoires in COVID-19 (dated by TCRdb to the early 2020s). The method behind the library was the immunoSEQ multiplex PCR assay. Not all clones reach the TCRdb copy of this immuneACCESS table, which keeps in-frame sequences only. Checked studies attribute under half of the gap to unresolved V genes and leave the rest unexplained. The sample data list 220,000 or so clones, and approximately 81% of these were observed just once. The ten most abundant clones make up just under 20% of the sample. Material: peripheral blood. These receptors all stem from a man aged 25-45 years with active or convalescent COVID-19.

The chain recombines TRBV19 with TRBJ1-4, with D perhaps TRBD1 (6 bases). The CDR3 runs to 15 residues. V was pared by 3 bases and J by 8 bases, with 16 bases between. Germline-derived CDR1 and CDR2 are LNHDA and SQIVND (reference sequence). CDR3 sequence reads: CASSIFRGGWEKLFF. CDR3 DNA sequence: TGTGCCAGTAGTATCTTCAGGGGTGGTTGGGAAAAACTGTTTTTT.

This chain joins TRBV20-1 and TRBJ2-7; D is perhaps TRBD2 (5 bases). The V end was cut by 6 bases, the J end by 6 bases, with 12 bases between. CDR1 and CDR2 from the germline V gene are DFQATT and SNEGSKA (reference sequence). The CDR3 is made up of 11 amino acids. The DNA for the CDR3 is TGCAGTGCCTCGCCCGGGATCGAGCAGTACTTC. This translates into CSASPGIEQYF.

The chain uses TRBV7-4 and TRBJ1-5; a possible D gene is TRBD1 (6 bases). Germline V gene sequence: CDR1 SGHVT, CDR2 SQSDAQ. The CDR3 spans 16 residues. Trimming took off 4 bases at V and 2 bases at J, with 15 bases between the two ends. The CDR3 is CASSSTVAGGNQPQHF. The CDR3 DNA is TGTGCCAGCAGCTCTACCGTTGCAGGGGGCAATCAGCCCCAGCATTTT. Supplemented by reference TRBV7-4 and TRBJ1-5, the full variable domain reads GAGVSQSPRYKVAKRGRDVALRCDSISGHVTLYWYRQTLGQGSEVLTYSQSDAQRDKSGRPSGRFSAERPERSVSTLKIQRTEQGDSAVYLCASSSTVAGGNQPQHFGDGTRLSIL.

This chain uses TRBV27 with TRBJ1-2; tentative D call: TRBD1 (6 bases). The CDR3 length is 12 residues. CDR1 and CDR2 from the germline V gene are MNHEY and SMNVEV (reference sequence). Trimming cost V 7 bases and J 3 bases, with 9 bases left between them. The chain's CDR3 is CASKQGHYGYTF. CDR3 coding DNA: TGTGCCAGCAAACAGGGCCACTATGGCTACACCTTC.

The gene calls are TRBV7-2 and TRBJ2-1, with 7 bases identical to TRBD2. CDR3 length: 16 residues. The V segment lost 1 base and the J segment 0 bases; nucleotides outside the gene matches: 3. The germline CDR1 and CDR2 sequences are SGHTA and FQGNSA. The CDR3: CASSLVGGSSYNEQFF. Written as DNA, the CDR3 is TGTGCCAGCAGCTTAGTGGGGGGGAGCTCCTACAATGAGCAGTTCTTC.

V and J are TRBV7-2 and TRBJ2-7, with 8 bases aligning to TRBD2. The CDR3 contains 15 residues. V shed 1 base, J shed 6 bases, and the junction held 8 bases outside the gene matches. Germline V gives CDR1 SGHTA, CDR2 FQGNSA. The CDR3 loop is CASSLVPGGAGEQYF. The CDR3 region has the DNA TGTGCCAGCAGCTTAGTACCGGGGGGGGCCGGCGAGCAGTACTTC.

In this sample, this clone turned up once. This chain connects TRBV11-2 to TRBJ1-2; perhaps TRBD1 as D (5 bases). The CDR3 has 11 amino acids. Germline V gene data show CDR1 as SGHAT and CDR2 as FQNNGV. Trimming removed 4 bases at V and 5 bases at J, with 5 bases between. The CDR3 loop is CASSSGYGYTF. The CDR3 region has the DNA TGTGCCAGCAGCTCAGGGTATGGCTACACCTTC.

The V gene is TRBV2, the J gene TRBJ1-3; D gene unclear. The CDR3 length is 16 residues. Germline assignment: CDR1 SNHLY and CDR2 FYNNEI. V shed 4 bases and J shed 0 bases, with 13 bases lying between them. CDR3 loop: CASSVTALNSGNTIYF. The CDR3 DNA reads as TGTGCCAGCAGTGTAACAGCTCTAAACTCTGGAAACACCATATATTTT. The full variable domain, its missing parts supplied by reference TRBV2 and TRBJ1-3, is EPEVTQTPSHQVTQMGQEVILRCVPISNHLYFYWYRQILGQKVEFLVSFYNNEISEKSEIFDDQFSVERPDGSNFTLKIRSTKLEDSAMYFCASSVTALNSGNTIYFGEGSWLTVV.

The chain is built from TRBV24-1 and TRBJ1-5, with D tentatively TRBD1 (5 bases). Germline lookup yields CDR1 KGHDR and CDR2 SFDVKD. This CDR3 comprises 12 residues. V was shortened by 9 bases and J by 8 bases, with 13 bases between the two germline ends. The CDR3 sequence: CATSDWGEPQHF. The CDR3 nucleotides are TGTGCCACCTCCGATTGGGGCGAGCCCCAGCATTTT.

A remark on this clone: A much larger clone differs from this one at a single base, so this may be a read error. The V and J genes are TRBV11-2 and TRBJ1-1; D unresolved. Trimming pared 6 bases from V and 5 bases from J, leaving 7 bases between. Germline V gene lookup returns CDR1 SGHAT and CDR2 FQNNGV. This CDR3 contains 11 residues. This CDR3 is CASRGGTEAFF. The CDR3 DNA reads as TGTGCCAGCAGGGGAGGGACTGAAGCTTTCTTT.